The clone carrying this T cell receptor beta chain was observed a few times. The record originates from a study of beta chain features in type 1 diabetes. All of the isolated RNA was reverse transcribed, so expressed TCRB transcripts were sequenced. Only in-frame clones appear in the TCRdb table, and some are missing; sequencing was by immunoSEQ multiplex PCR. The sample carries 900,000 or so clones, 17% recorded once. CDR3 size: 10 residues. Germline V lookup: CDR1 SEHNR, CDR2 FQNEAQ (reference sequence). The sample taken for sequencing was naive CD4+ T cells from blood. This TCR was sampled from a young woman in good health. The V gene is TRBV7-9, the J gene TRBJ2-5; D gene unclear. The CDR3 here is CGVGKETQYF. In DNA form, the CDR3 reads TGTGGGGTAGGGAAGGAGACCCAGTACTTC. The variable domain in full, with the rest retrieved from reference TRBV7-9 and TRBJ2-5, is DTGVSQNPRHKITKRGQNVTFRCDPISEHNRLYWYRQTLGQGPEFLTYFQNEAQLEKSRLLSDRFSAERPKGSFSTLEIQRTEQGDSAMYLCGVGKETQYFGPGTRLLVL.